This TCR beta chain was sequenced for a study of patients and donors after allogeneic stem cell transplantation. One entry per CDR3 protein results from TCRdb running MiXCR on the RT-PCR reads. The sample gives 410,000 or so distinct CDR3 sequences, around 16% of which show up once; less than 9.5% is in the top ten. V dropped 4 bases and J dropped 0 bases, with 7 bases sitting between them. Germline assignment: CDR1 LGHDT and CDR2 YNNKEL (reference sequence). The CDR3 has 15 amino acids. This clonotype was counted only a few times. The V call is TRBV3-1, the J call TRBJ2-6; D unresolved. Source material: blood, either unsorted or a sorted T cell fraction (not recorded which). This TCR derives from a human donor who was either an allogeneic HSCT recipient or a stem cell or donor lymphocyte infusion donor (not recorded which). It is not recorded whose cells these are; they may come from a transplant donor. The CDR3 sequence: CASSRMRSGANVLTF. The CDR3 nucleotides read TGTGCCAGCAGCCGGATGCGCTCTGGGGCCAACGTCCTGACTTTC.